The 22 T cell receptor beta chains reported below all come from one sample, sequenced in a study of identical twins. TCRdb analysed the 5' RACE reads with MiXCR anew, one entry per CDR3 protein. The sample holds around 530,000 distinct CDR3 sequences; roughly 15% are singletons and the top ten take less than 0.5%. These same records also appear under a second study, on yellow fever vaccine responses in identical twins.

The sequencing input was CD4+ T cells sorted from blood. These receptors originate from a woman aged 18 to 35 in good health.

This chain joins TRBV5-8 and TRBJ2-1; 8 bases match TRBD2. The junction had 10 bases not matched to a gene; V was cut back by 7 bases and J by 1 base. Looked up from germline, CDR1 is SGHTS and CDR2 is YDEGEE. CDR3 size: 16 residues. The CDR3 is CASGPGTSLSYNEQFF. The CDR3 DNA reads as TGTGCCAGCGGCCCTGGGACTAGTCTTTCCTACAATGAGCAGTTCTTC.

The V and J genes are TRBV12-3 or TRBV12-4 and TRBJ2-7; TRBD1 or TRBD2 may be the D gene (5 bases each). CDR3 length: 14 amino acids. The ends were cut back, 2 bases at V and 5 bases at J, with 13 bases in the middle. The DNA for the CDR3 is TGTGCCAGCAGTTTAAGGGACCATGGCGACGAGCAGTACTTC. Translated: CASSLRDHGDEQYF.

V gene TRBV5-1 combines with J gene TRBJ2-1; D is unclear. The V and J ends lost 0 bases and 5 bases respectively, with 6 bases between them. Germline V CDR1 and CDR2: SGHRS, YFSETQ. There are 13 residues in the CDR3. CDR3 loop: CASSLGADNEQFF. CDR3 coding DNA: TGCGCCAGCAGCTTGGGGGCCGACAATGAGCAGTTCTTC.

The J gene is TRBJ2-7, the V gene TRBV12-3 or TRBV12-4; D gene unclear. The CDR3 is made up of 14 amino acids. The germline V and J ends were trimmed by 0 bases and 3 bases, with 9 bases remaining between them. CDR3 loop: CASSLALPFYEQYF. The CDR3, as DNA: TGTGCCAGCAGTTTAGCCCTTCCCTTCTACGAGCAGTACTTC.

This clonotype has more than one count but fewer than ten. The genes are TRBV20-1 and TRBJ1-6; D may be TRBD1 (6 bases). The CDR3 spans 14 residues. V lost 1 base and J 9 bases, leaving 13 bases between the germline ends. Per the germline V gene, CDR1 is DFQATT and CDR2 is SNEGSKA (reference sequence). CDR3 sequence reads: CSARVAGVGSPLHF. The CDR3 bases are TGCAGTGCTAGAGTAGCAGGGGTTGGTTCACCCCTCCACTTT.

In its sample, this clonotype was seen a few times. The chain uses TRBV4-1 and TRBJ2-3, with D possibly being TRBD2 (6 bases). Germline V lookup: CDR1 MGHRA, CDR2 YSYEKL. Between the trimmed V and J ends, which lost 2 bases and 0 bases, there was a span of 15 bases. CDR3 size: 17 residues. The CDR3 DNA is TGCGCCAGCAGCCAAATATCGGGACTTATGAGCACAGATACGCAGTATTTT. Translation gives CASSQISGLMSTDTQYF.

This clonotype came up a few times. CDR3 loop: CSVEDRTGTGGGFEQFF. The CDR3 coding sequence is TGCAGCGTTGAAGACCGAACCGGGACAGGGGGCGGTTTTGAGCAGTTCTTC. The J gene is TRBJ2-1, the V gene TRBV29-1; 12 bases line up with TRBD1. The CDR3 is made up of 17 amino acids. Germline values: CDR1 SQVTM, CDR2 ANQGSEA. The V segment lost 0 bases and the J segment 9 bases; nucleotides outside the gene matches: 12.

In its sample, this clonotype was seen a few times. The V gene is TRBV11-2, the J gene TRBJ2-1; TRBD1 is a possible D gene (5 bases). The CDR3 is 20 amino acids. The germline gives CDR1 SGHAT, CDR2 FQNNGV. V lost 5 bases to trimming and J lost 5 bases, with 31 bases between them. The CDR3 here is CASSRRVRSALQWGNNEQFF. The DNA of the CDR3 is TGTGCCAGCAGCAGGCGCGTACGTTCGGCCCTACAATGGGGCAACAATGAGCAGTTCTTC.

V gene TRBV27 combines with J gene TRBJ2-1, with D possibly matching TRBD2 (6 bases). CDR3 length: 15 residues. V dropped 2 bases and J dropped 8 bases, with 16 bases sitting between them. Germline CDR1 MNHEY, CDR2 SMNVEV (reference sequence). Written as DNA, the CDR3 is TGTGCCAGCAGTTTACGCCTAGCCAGGGACTATGAGCAGTTCTTC. This codes for CASSLRLARDYEQFF.

The sample holds a few counts of this clonotype. The V gene is TRBV5-6, the J gene TRBJ2-5; D is undetermined. CDR3 length: 14 amino acids. Looked up from germline, CDR1 is SGHDT and CDR2 is YYEEEE. Trimming removed 5 bases at V and 5 bases at J, with 16 bases between. This CDR3 reads CASSTPAVTETQYF. The DNA for the CDR3 is TGTGCCAGCAGTACCCCGGCAGTTACTGAGACCCAGTACTTC. Full variable domain (rest looked up from reference TRBV5-6 and TRBJ2-5): DAGVTQSPTHLIKTRGQQVTLRCSPKSGHDTVSWYQQALGQGPQFIFQYYEEEERQRGNFPDRFSGHQFPNYSSELNVNALLLGDSALYLCASSTPAVTETQYFGPGTRLLVL.

This clonotype was seen a few times. The chain is built from TRBV4-1 and TRBJ2-1; 12 nucleotides agree with TRBD2. Per the germline V gene, CDR1 is MGHRA and CDR2 is YSYEKL. The CDR3 runs to 19 residues. V lost 3 bases, J lost 0 bases, and 9 bases stayed unmatched. The CDR3 here is CASSQPTSGRPSSYNEQFF. The CDR3 DNA reads TGCGCCAGCAGCCAGCCTACTAGCGGGAGGCCGAGCTCCTACAATGAGCAGTTCTTC.

This clonotype was seen a handful of times. The J gene is TRBJ2-5, the V gene TRBV10-1, with TRBD2 identical over 11 bases. The CDR3 runs to 14 residues. The germline V gene encodes CDR1 WNHNN and CDR2 SYGVQD (reference sequence). V trimming: 8 bases; J trimming: 5 bases; junction bases outside the gene matches: 7. CDR3 region: CASASGGSGETQYF. CDR3 nucleotides: TGCGCCAGCGCTAGCGGGGGGTCTGGGGAGACCCAGTACTTC.

A few counts support this clonotype. The rearrangement joins TRBV19 to TRBJ1-1; D possibly corresponds to TRBD1 (5 bases). This CDR3 has 13 amino acids. The V gene lost 3 bases and the J gene lost 1 base, with 6 bases spanning the gap. The V gene's germline CDR1 is LNHDA and CDR2 SQIVND (reference sequence). CDR3 sequence reads: CASSIGANTEAFF. The DNA for the CDR3 is TGTGCCAGTAGTATCGGGGCGAACACTGAAGCTTTCTTT.

As DNA, the CDR3 is TGCGCCAGCAGCTTCCTAGGTTCCACGACCTACGAGCAGTACTTC. As protein: CASSFLGSTTYEQYF. V gene TRBV5-1 combines with J gene TRBJ2-7, with D uncertain. CDR3 length equals 15 residues. Germline CDR1 reads SGHRS; CDR2 reads YFSETQ. V was trimmed by 2 bases and J by 2 bases, leaving 14 bases between them.

The rearrangement uses TRBV5-1 and TRBJ2-5; TRBD2 is a possible D gene (6 bases). The CDR3 contains 15 residues. Trimming took off 5 bases at V and 2 bases at J, with 16 bases between the two ends. From germline, CDR1 is SGHRS and CDR2 YFSETQ. CDR3 in amino acids: CASSRDFGMQETQYF. CDR3 DNA: TGCGCCAGCAGTCGGGACTTTGGTATGCAAGAGACCCAGTACTTC.

This clonotype was seen a handful of times. V gene TRBV7-9 combines with J gene TRBJ2-1, with 7 positions matching TRBD2. The J segment lost 7 bases and the V segment lost 7 bases, leaving 16 bases of the junction unmatched. Germline V gene sequence: CDR1 SEHNR, CDR2 FQNEAQ (reference sequence). This CDR3 has 16 residues. The CDR3 sequence is CASTFSWGEGLNEQFF. In nucleotides, the CDR3 is TGTGCCAGCACTTTTTCGTGGGGGGAGGGCCTAAATGAGCAGTTCTTC.

This clonotype was seen more than once but under ten times. This chain joins TRBV10-3 and TRBJ1-1, with D possibly matching TRBD1 (5 bases). This CDR3 is 12 amino acids long. Germline lookup yields CDR1 ENHRY and CDR2 SYGVKD. V was clipped by 11 bases and J by 1 base, with 11 bases between them. The CDR3 is CAARQTNTEAFF. DNA of the CDR3: TGTGCCGCGAGACAGACGAACACTGAAGCTTTCTTT.

The rearrangement joins TRBV7-9 to TRBJ2-7; no reliable D call. Trimming left V 3 bases short and J 6 bases short, with 9 bases between. Germline CDR1 SEHNR, CDR2 FQNEAQ (reference sequence). The CDR3 has 12 residues. CDR3: CASSLRNSEQYF. In DNA, the CDR3 is TGTGCCAGCAGCTTGAGAAACAGCGAGCAGTACTTC.

This clonotype was seen many times. The V call is TRBV7-6, the J call TRBJ2-1, with D perhaps matching TRBD2 (6 bases). V was trimmed by 1 base and J by 6 bases, leaving 16 bases between them. The V gene's germline CDR1 is SGHVS and CDR2 FNYEAQ. The CDR3 spans 16 residues. The CDR3, as DNA: TGTGCCAGCAGCTTAGACCCGGGGAGGTTACTCAATGAGCAGTTCTTC. Amino acid sequence: CASSLDPGRLLNEQFF.

The chain joins TRBV3-1 to TRBJ1-4; D gene uncertain. The CDR3 spans 17 residues. The germline V and J ends were trimmed by 1 base and 3 bases, with 15 bases remaining between them. CDR1 is LGHDT and CDR2 is YNNKEL in the germline V gene (reference sequence). The CDR3 sequence is CASSQGERGIANEKLFF. In nucleotides, the CDR3 is TGTGCCAGCAGCCAAGGAGAGCGGGGAATTGCTAATGAAAAACTGTTTTTT.

The J gene is TRBJ2-7, the V gene TRBV5-1; no clear D gene. With 3 bases removed from V and 7 bases from J, the gap between germline ends came to 14 bases. The CDR3 totals 13 residues. In germline, CDR1 is SGHRS, CDR2 YFSETQ. The CDR3 sequence: CASSSHPLGEQYV. In DNA, the CDR3 is TGCGCCAGCAGCTCTCACCCCCTGGGAGAGCAGTACGTC.

The genes are TRBV29-1 and TRBJ2-7; 12 bases are a match to TRBD2. Germline V gene data show CDR1 as SQVTM and CDR2 as ANQGSEA. The length of the CDR3 is 14 residues. V gave up 6 bases and J gave up 2 bases; unmatched junction bases: 5. The DNA for the CDR3 is TGCAGCGTAGCCGGACTAGCGGGAACCTACGAGCAGTACTTC. Its protein product is CSVAGLAGTYEQYF.